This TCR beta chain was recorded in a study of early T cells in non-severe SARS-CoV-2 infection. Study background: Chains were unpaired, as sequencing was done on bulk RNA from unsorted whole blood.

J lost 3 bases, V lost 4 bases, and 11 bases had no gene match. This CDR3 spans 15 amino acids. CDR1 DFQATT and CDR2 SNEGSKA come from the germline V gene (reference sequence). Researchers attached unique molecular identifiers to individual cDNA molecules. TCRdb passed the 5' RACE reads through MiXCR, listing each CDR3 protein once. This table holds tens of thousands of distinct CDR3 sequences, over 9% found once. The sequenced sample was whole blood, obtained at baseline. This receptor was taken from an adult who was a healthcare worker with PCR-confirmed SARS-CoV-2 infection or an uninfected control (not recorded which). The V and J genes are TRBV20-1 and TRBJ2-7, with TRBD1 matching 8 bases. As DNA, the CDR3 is TGCAGTGCTAACCTTAATGCAGGGGGCATCTACGAGCAGTACTTC. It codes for CSANLNAGGIYEQYF.